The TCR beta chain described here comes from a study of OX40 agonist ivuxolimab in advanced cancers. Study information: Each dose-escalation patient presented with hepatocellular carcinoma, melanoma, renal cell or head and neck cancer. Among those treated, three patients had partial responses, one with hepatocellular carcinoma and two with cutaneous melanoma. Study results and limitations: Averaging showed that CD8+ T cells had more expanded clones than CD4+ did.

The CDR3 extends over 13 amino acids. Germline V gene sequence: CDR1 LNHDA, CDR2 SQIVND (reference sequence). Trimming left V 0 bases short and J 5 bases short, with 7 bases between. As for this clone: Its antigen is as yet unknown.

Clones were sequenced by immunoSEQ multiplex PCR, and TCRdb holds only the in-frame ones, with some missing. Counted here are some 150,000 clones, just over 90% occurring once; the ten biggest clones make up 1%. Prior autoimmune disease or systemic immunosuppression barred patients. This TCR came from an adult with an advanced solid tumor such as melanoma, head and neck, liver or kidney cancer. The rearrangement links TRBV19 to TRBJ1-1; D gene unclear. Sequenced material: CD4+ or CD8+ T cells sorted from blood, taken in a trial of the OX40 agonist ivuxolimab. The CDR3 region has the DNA TGTGCCAGTAGTATAGATCTACAGACTGAAGCTTTCTTT. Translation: CASSIDLQTEAFF.